This T cell receptor (beta chain) was identified during a study of blood T cell repertoires in COVID-19. Original methodology: Estimated nucleated cell counts came from reference gene primer amplification. Generated by immunoSEQ multiplex PCR, the TCRdb table keeps only in-frame clones and is missing some. D and trimming were read from the DNA, whereas the V and J calls and clone size are those reported in that table. The repertoire includes roughly 120,000 clones, around 76% of them detected once, and over 5.5% sits in the top ten. This clone was seen a few times. Trimming took off 8 bases at V and 3 bases at J, with 17 bases between the two ends. Germline assignment: CDR1 SGHVT and CDR2 SQSDAQ. The CDR3 contains 14 residues.

This receptor was obtained from an elderly man with COVID-19, enrolled during active disease. The specimen was peripheral blood. The chain carries TRBV7-4 and TRBJ2-7, with D possibly being TRBD2 (5 bases). The CDR3 DNA follows: TGTGCCAGCTCATCCCTGAGGGCATTCTACGAGCAGTACTTC. Protein sequence: CASSSLRAFYEQYF.